Shown below are 13 T cell receptor beta chains from a single sample sequenced in a study of cytotoxic CD8 clonotypes in ibrutinib-treated CLL. The assay was immunoSEQ multiplex PCR, and TCRdb's table has in-frame clones only and misses some. The repertoire holds around 9,600 clones, approximately 57% seen once, with 18% in the top ten. Specimen: PBMCs, collected before ibrutinib treatment. These receptors all stem from a human donor with chronic lymphocytic leukemia.

The chain is built from TRBV5-1 and TRBJ2-7; TRBD2 might be the D (5 bases). V dropped 4 bases and J dropped 3 bases, with 17 bases sitting between them. The CDR3 is 15 amino acids. Per the germline V gene, CDR1 is SGHRS and CDR2 is YFSETQ. The CDR3 region is CASSLAGYSGYEQYF. DNA for the CDR3: TGCGCCAGCAGCCTAGCCGGGTATTCGGGCTACGAGCAGTACTTC.

The rearrangement links TRBV9 to TRBJ2-7; 12 bases map to TRBD2. The germline CDR1 and CDR2 sequences are SGDLS and YYNGEE. J gave up 1 base and V 0 bases, and 2 bases lay outside the gene matches. The CDR3 totals 16 residues. As DNA, the CDR3 is TGTGCCAGCAGCGTAGAAGGGACTAGCGGGTCCTACGAGCAGTACTTC. Translated: CASSVEGTSGSYEQYF.

The chain uses TRBV30 and TRBJ1-6; D is ambiguous. Trimming shortened V by 0 bases and J by 4 bases, and 4 bases separated the two germline ends. CDR1 is GTSNPN, CDR2 SVGIG, per germline (reference sequence). The CDR3 length is 13 residues. The CDR3 spells CAWSVQYNSPLHF. The CDR3 DNA sequence: TGTGCCTGGAGTGTACAGTATAATTCACCCCTCCACTTT. Full variable domain (remainder filled in from reference TRBV30 and TRBJ1-6): SQTIHQWPATLVQPVGSPLSLECTVEGTSNPNLYWYRQAAGRGLQLLFYSVGIGQISSEVPQNLSASRPQDRQFILSSKKLLLSDSGFYLCAWSVQYNSPLHFGNGTRLTVT.

This clone has only one observation. V usage is TRBV7-9 and J usage is TRBJ2-3; perhaps TRBD2 as D (6 bases). The CDR3 consists of 11 residues. Germline V gives CDR1 SEHNR, CDR2 FQNEAQ (reference sequence). V was shortened by 2 bases and J by 14 bases, with 11 bases between the two germline ends. CDR3 sequence (DNA): TGTGCCAGCAGCTTAACCCGGGACTGGTATTTT. The encoded protein is CASSLTRDWYF. The whole variable domain, filled in from reference TRBV7-9 and TRBJ2-3, reads DTGVSQNPRHKITKRGQNVTFRCDPISEHNRLYWYRQTLGQGPEFLTYFQNEAQLEKSRLLSDRFSAERPKGSFSTLEIQRTEQGDSAMYLCASSLTRDWYFGPGTRLTVL.

This chain uses TRBV4-1 with TRBJ2-1; 10 bases line up with TRBD2. From germline, CDR1 is MGHRA and CDR2 YSYEKL. The CDR3 runs to 15 residues. V lost 5 bases and J lost 2; bases outside the gene matches: 3. CDR3 in DNA: TGCGCCAGCAGCACTAGCGGGAACCCCTACAATGAGCAGTTCTTC. It codes for CASSTSGNPYNEQFF.

The rearrangement joins TRBV2 to TRBJ2-5; no firm D call. This CDR3 comprises 13 residues. Trimming cost V 2 bases and J 1 base, with 5 bases left between them. Germline V gene sequence: CDR1 SNHLY, CDR2 FYNNEI. This CDR3 is CASSEWAQETQYF. The CDR3 nucleotides read TGTGCCAGCAGTGAATGGGCCCAAGAGACCCAGTACTTC.

The gene calls are TRBV4-1 and TRBJ2-2; the match to TRBD2 covers 9 bases. Trimming removed 4 bases from V and 5 bases from J; junction bases left unmatched: 11. CDR1 and CDR2 from the germline V gene are MGHRA and YSYEKL. CDR3 length equals 17 residues. The CDR3 nucleotides read TGCGCCAGCAGCCTTAGCGGGAGCGGTGGGGGGACCGGGGAGCTGTTTTTT. Encoded protein: CASSLSGSGGGTGELFF.

The chain uses TRBV5-1 and TRBJ1-2; the D gene is possibly TRBD1 (5 bases). The germline V gene encodes CDR1 SGHRS and CDR2 YFSETQ. Deletions cut 1 base from V and 8 bases from J, with 12 bases between. The CDR3 is 13 amino acids. The CDR3, as DNA: TGCGCCAGCAGCTTGAGCGCGGGGGGAGGCTACACCTTC. This encodes CASSLSAGGGYTF.

This chain connects TRBV7-9 to TRBJ2-7; perhaps D is TRBD1 or TRBD2 (5 bases each). The CDR3 totals 14 residues. Germline V CDR1 and CDR2: SEHNR, FQNEAQ (reference sequence). Trimming cost V 3 bases and J 6 bases, with 15 bases left between them. The CDR3 nucleotides are TGTGCCAGCAGCTTTGGCGTGGGGGAACTCGAGCAGTACTTC. Its protein is CASSFGVGELEQYF.

The chain combines TRBV27 with TRBJ2-3; the D gene is possibly TRBD2 (6 bases). CDR1 is MNHEY and CDR2 is SMNVEV in the germline V gene (reference sequence). CDR3 length: 14 amino acids. The V end was cut by 8 bases, the J end by 0 bases, with 12 bases between. This chain's CDR3 is CASASAPSTDTQYF. The CDR3 region has the DNA TGTGCCAGCGCTAGCGCGCCTAGCACAGATACGCAGTATTTT.

The chain couples TRBV14 to TRBJ2-7; D is uncertain. The CDR3 spans 11 residues. Germline lookup yields CDR1 SGHDN and CDR2 FVKESK. The V gene lost 1 base and the J gene lost 6 bases, with 4 bases spanning the gap. For the CDR3, the DNA is TGTGCCAGCAGCCAAGGTGTCGAGCAGTACTTC. It yields the protein CASSQGVEQYF.

The chain uses TRBV30 and TRBJ1-5; 8 nucleotides match TRBD1. Losses at the gene ends were 1 base for V and 6 bases for J; bases not matched to a gene: 2. The V gene's germline CDR1 is GTSNPN and CDR2 SVGIG (reference sequence). The CDR3 extends over 13 amino acids. CDR3: CAWSGTGRQPQHF. The CDR3 DNA sequence: TGTGCCTGGAGTGGGACAGGGCGTCAGCCCCAGCATTTT.

CDR3: CASRLQGSAGELFF. DNA of the CDR3: TGCGCCAGCAGGCTACAGGGGTCGGCCGGGGAGCTGTTTTTT. The chain combines TRBV5-1 with TRBJ2-2, with 7 positions matching TRBD1. The CDR3 is 14 amino acids. V dropped 5 bases and J dropped 6; count of bases not matched to a gene: 7. The V gene's germline CDR1 is SGHRS and CDR2 YFSETQ. The whole variable domain, filled in from reference TRBV5-1 and TRBJ2-2, reads KAGVTQTPRYLIKTRGQQVTLSCSPISGHRSVSWYQQTPGQGLQFLFEYFSETQRNKGNFPGRFSGRQFSNSRSEMNVSTLELGDSALYLCASRLQGSAGELFFGEGSRLTVL.